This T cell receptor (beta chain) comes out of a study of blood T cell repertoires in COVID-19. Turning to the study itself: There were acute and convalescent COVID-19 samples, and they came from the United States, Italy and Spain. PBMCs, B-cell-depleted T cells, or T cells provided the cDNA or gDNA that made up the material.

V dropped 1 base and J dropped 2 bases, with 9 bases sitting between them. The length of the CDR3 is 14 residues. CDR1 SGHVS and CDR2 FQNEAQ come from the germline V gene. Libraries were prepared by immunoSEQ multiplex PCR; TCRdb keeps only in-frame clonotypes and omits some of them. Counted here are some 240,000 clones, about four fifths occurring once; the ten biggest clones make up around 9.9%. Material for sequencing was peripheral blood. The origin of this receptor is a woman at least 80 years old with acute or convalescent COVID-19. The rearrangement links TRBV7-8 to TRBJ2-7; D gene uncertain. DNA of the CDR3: TGTGCCAGCAGCTTAGGTGCCAGAACCTACGAGCAGTACTTC. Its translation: CASSLGARTYEQYF. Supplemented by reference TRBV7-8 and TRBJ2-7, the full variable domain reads GAGVSQSPRYKVAKRGQDVALRCDPISGHVSLFWYQQALGQGPEFLTYFQNEAQLDKSGLPSDRFFAERPEGSVSTLKIQRTQQEDSAVYLCASSLGARTYEQYFGPGTRLTVT.